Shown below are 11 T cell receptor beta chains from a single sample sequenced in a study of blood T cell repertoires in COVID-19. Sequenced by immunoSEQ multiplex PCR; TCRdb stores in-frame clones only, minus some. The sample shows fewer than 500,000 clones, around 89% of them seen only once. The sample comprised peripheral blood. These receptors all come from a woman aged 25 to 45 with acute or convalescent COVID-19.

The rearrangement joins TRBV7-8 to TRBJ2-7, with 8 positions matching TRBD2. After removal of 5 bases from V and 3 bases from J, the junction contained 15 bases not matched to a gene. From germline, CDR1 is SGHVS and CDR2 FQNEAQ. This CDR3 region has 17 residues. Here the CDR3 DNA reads TGTGCCAGCAGCCCAAGGACTAGCTTAATCGCCGACTACGAGCAGTACTTC. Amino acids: CASSPRTSLIADYEQYF.

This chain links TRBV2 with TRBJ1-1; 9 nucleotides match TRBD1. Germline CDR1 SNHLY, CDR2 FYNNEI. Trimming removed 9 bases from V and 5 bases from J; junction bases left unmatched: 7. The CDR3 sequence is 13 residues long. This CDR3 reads CARRQGVGTEAFF. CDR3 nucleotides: TGTGCCAGGAGACAGGGGGTGGGTACTGAAGCTTTCTTT. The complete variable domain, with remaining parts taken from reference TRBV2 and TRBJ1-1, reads EPEVTQTPSHQVTQMGQEVILRCVPISNHLYFYWYRQILGQKVEFLVSFYNNEISEKSEIFDDQFSVERPDGSNFTLKIRSTKLEDSAMYFCARRQGVGTEAFFGQGTRLTVV.

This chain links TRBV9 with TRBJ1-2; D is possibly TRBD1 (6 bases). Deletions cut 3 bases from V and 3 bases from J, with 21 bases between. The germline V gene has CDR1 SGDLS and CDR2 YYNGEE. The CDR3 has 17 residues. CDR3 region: CASSAGTTRRDYYGYTF. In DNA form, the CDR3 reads TGTGCCAGCAGCGCAGGGACAACGCGCAGAGATTACTATGGCTACACCTTC.

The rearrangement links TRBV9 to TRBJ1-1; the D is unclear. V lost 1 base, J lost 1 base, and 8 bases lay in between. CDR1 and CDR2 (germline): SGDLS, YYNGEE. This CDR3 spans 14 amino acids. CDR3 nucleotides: TGTGCCAGCAGCGTAAGGCCAGGGAACACTGAAGCTTTCTTT. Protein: CASSVRPGNTEAFF.

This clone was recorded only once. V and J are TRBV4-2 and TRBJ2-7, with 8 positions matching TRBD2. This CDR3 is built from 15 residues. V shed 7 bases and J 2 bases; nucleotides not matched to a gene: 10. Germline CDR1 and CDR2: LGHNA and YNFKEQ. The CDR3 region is CASTPSGGPPYEQYF. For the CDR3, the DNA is TGTGCCAGCACCCCGAGCGGGGGCCCCCCCTACGAGCAGTACTTC.

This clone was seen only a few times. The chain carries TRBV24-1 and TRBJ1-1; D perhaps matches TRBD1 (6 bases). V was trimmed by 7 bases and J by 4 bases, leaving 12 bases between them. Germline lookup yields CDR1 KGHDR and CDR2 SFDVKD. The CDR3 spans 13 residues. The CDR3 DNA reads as TGTGCCACCAGCGACAGGTTGGGCACTGAAGCTTTCTTT. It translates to CATSDRLGTEAFF.

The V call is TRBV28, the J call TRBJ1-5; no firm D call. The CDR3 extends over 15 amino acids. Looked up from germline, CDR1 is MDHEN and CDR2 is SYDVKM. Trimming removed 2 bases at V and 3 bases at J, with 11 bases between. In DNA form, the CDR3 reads TGTGCCAGCAGTTTAAGTCCGAGAAACAATCAGCCCCAGCATTTT. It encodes CASSLSPRNNQPQHF. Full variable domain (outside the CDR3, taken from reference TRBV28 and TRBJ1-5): DVKVTQSSRYLVKRTGEKVFLECVQDMDHENMFWYRQDPGLGLRLIYFSYDVKMKEKGDIPEGYSVSREKKERFSLILESASTNQTSMYLCASSLSPRNNQPQHFGDGTRLSIL.

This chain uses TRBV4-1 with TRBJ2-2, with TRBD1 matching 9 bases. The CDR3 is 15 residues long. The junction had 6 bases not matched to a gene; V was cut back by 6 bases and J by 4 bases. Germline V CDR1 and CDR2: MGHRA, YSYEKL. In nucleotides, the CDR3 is TGCGCCAGCAGAGCGGACAGGGGCGGCACCGGGGAGCTGTTTTTT. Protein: CASRADRGGTGELFF.

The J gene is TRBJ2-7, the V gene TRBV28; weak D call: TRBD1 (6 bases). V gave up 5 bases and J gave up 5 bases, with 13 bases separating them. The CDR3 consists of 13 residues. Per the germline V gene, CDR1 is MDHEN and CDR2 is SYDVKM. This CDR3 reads CASSLQGFHEQYF. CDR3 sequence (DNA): TGTGCCAGCAGTCTTCAGGGGTTCCACGAGCAGTACTTC.

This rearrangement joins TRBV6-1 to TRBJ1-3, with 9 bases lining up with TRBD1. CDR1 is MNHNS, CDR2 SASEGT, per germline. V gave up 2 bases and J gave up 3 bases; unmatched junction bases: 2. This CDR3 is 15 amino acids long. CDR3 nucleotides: TGTGCCAGCAGTGAACAGACAGGGGGTGGAAACACCATATATTTT. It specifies CASSEQTGGGNTIYF.

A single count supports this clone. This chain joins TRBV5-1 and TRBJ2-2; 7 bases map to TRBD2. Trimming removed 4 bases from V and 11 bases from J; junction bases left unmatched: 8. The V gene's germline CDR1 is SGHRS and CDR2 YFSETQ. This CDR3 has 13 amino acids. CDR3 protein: CASSLGGRRELFF. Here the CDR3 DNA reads TGCGCCAGCAGCCTGGGAGGGCGACGAGAGCTGTTTTTT. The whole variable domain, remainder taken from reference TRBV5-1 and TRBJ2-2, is KAGVTQTPRYLIKTRGQQVTLSCSPISGHRSVSWYQQTPGQGLQFLFEYFSETQRNKGNFPGRFSGRQFSNSRSEMNVSTLELGDSALYLCASSLGGRRELFFGEGSRLTVL.